Following are 28 T cell receptor beta chains from one sample sequenced in a study of T cell repertoires in cytomegalovirus infection. TCRdb reprocessed the reads with MiXCR, giving one entry per CDR3 protein. The sample lists 150,000 or so distinct CDR3 sequences, roughly 6% occurring once. Sequencing was done on a sample of PBMCs. All receptors derive from a human donor in good health (CMV status not recorded). Some clones in this sample may be carry-over from other donors' samples.

In this sample, this clonotype turned up many times. The CDR3 loop is CSARDGDNSGNTIYF. As DNA, the CDR3 is TGCAGTGCTAGGGACGGGGACAACTCTGGAAACACCATATATTTT. The chain employs TRBV20-1 and TRBJ1-3, with a weak D call TRBD1 (6 bases). Between the trimmed V and J ends, which lost 3 bases and 0 bases, there was a span of 12 bases. The CDR3 runs 15 residues. Germline lookup yields CDR1 DFQATT and CDR2 SNEGSKA (reference sequence).

The chain joins TRBV29-1 to TRBJ2-5; D may be TRBD2 (5 bases). Germline CDR1 and CDR2: SQVTM and ANQGSEA. CDR3 size: 12 residues. V lost 8 bases, J lost 7 bases, and 17 bases lay in between. Written as DNA, the CDR3 is TGCAGCTGCACAGAGGGCATCGGGACCCAGTACTTC. Amino acids: CSCTEGIGTQYF.

This clonotype appeared many times. J is TRBJ2-3 and V is TRBV2; D possibly corresponds to TRBD2 (6 bases). V was trimmed by 6 bases and J by 3 bases, leaving 16 bases between them. The CDR3 is 15 residues long. Germline loops: CDR1 SNHLY, CDR2 FYNNEI. CDR3: CASSTLFRGTDTQYF. In DNA form, the CDR3 reads TGTGCCAGCAGCACCCTTTTTCGGGGGACAGATACGCAGTATTTT.

This clonotype was seen many times. The chain joins TRBV6-2 or TRBV6-3 to TRBJ2-2; the D gene is possibly TRBD1 (6 bases). The V end was cut by 9 bases, the J end by 2 bases, with 13 bases between. The germline V gene has CDR1 MNHEY and CDR2 SVGEGT. The CDR3 contains 14 residues. The CDR3 DNA reads TGTGCCAGTTCACAGGGTTTTAACACCGGGGAGCTGTTTTTT. Its translation is CASSQGFNTGELFF.

The table lists this clonotype with many counts. The J gene is TRBJ2-7, the V gene TRBV12-3 or TRBV12-4; 7 nucleotides match TRBD1. The length of the CDR3 is 15 residues. The V segment lost 7 bases and the J segment 3 bases; nucleotides outside the gene matches: 12. CDR3 protein: CASTPETGNFYEQYF. The CDR3 DNA is TGTGCCAGCACCCCCGAGACAGGGAATTTCTACGAGCAGTACTTC.

This chain uses TRBV9 with TRBJ1-4; unclear D gene. V dropped 0 bases and J dropped 6 bases, with 12 bases sitting between them. The CDR3 totals 15 residues. Germline V CDR1 and CDR2: SGDLS, YYNGEE. The CDR3, as DNA: TGTGCCAGCAGCGTAGAGGGCAGTTCCTATGAAAAACTGTTTTTT. Protein product: CASSVEGSSYEKLFF.

This clonotype was found many times. This chain uses TRBV5-1 with TRBJ2-7, with 9 bases aligning to TRBD1. CDR1 SGHRS and CDR2 YFSETQ come from the germline V gene. Trimming cost V 4 bases and J 2 bases; bases outside gene matches: 7. This CDR3 contains 15 residues. The CDR3 nucleotides read TGCGCCAGCAGCATCGGACAGGGGCTAACCTACGAGCAGTACTTC. Amino acids: CASSIGQGLTYEQYF.

The genes are TRBV28 and TRBJ1-4; D remains unclear. The CDR3 is 12 amino acids. The germline gives CDR1 MDHEN, CDR2 SYDVKM. Between the trimmed V and J ends, which lost 4 bases and 8 bases, there was a span of 8 bases. The CDR3 nucleotides are TGTGCCAGCAGTTCCCCAGGAGAAAAACTGTTTTTT. As protein: CASSSPGEKLFF.

This clonotype has a count of ten or more. The chain combines TRBV7-8 with TRBJ2-3; possibly TRBD1 or TRBD2 for D (5 bases each). V shed 2 bases and J shed 4 bases, with 13 bases lying between them. Germline lookup yields CDR1 SGHVS and CDR2 FQNEAQ. The CDR3 is 15 amino acids. CDR3 in DNA: TGTGCCAGCAGCTTATGGGGGAATCGGGCAGATACGCAGTATTTT. Translated: CASSLWGNRADTQYF.

This clonotype was counted ten times or more. The CDR3 loop is CASSPPGNGETQYF. In DNA form, the CDR3 reads TGTGCCAGCAGCCCCCCGGGAAATGGAGAGACCCAGTACTTC. This chain links TRBV7-8 with TRBJ2-5; a weak D match, TRBD2 (5 bases). The V gene's germline CDR1 is SGHVS and CDR2 FQNEAQ. The CDR3 contains 14 residues. V gave up 5 bases and J gave up 4 bases, with 14 bases separating them. Filled out from reference TRBV7-8 and TRBJ2-5, the complete variable domain reads GAGVSQSPRYKVAKRGQDVALRCDPISGHVSLFWYQQALGQGPEFLTYFQNEAQLDKSGLPSDRFFAERPEGSVSTLKIQRTQQEDSAVYLCASSPPGNGETQYFGPGTRLLVL.

The rearrangement joins TRBV28 to TRBJ1-1, with D uncertain. Trimming cost V 7 bases and J 11 bases, with 20 bases left between them. The length of the CDR3 is 13 residues. Germline CDR1 MDHEN, CDR2 SYDVKM. CDR3 sequence (DNA): TGTGCCAGCAAGGAAGCCGTCGTCATACCGGCTTTCTTT. Residues: CASKEAVVIPAFF.

This clonotype was seen repeatedly, ten times or more. The chain has TRBV11-2 and TRBJ2-7, with a tentative D call TRBD2 (6 bases). CDR1 and CDR2 from the germline V gene are SGHAT and FQNNGV. V was clipped by 4 bases and J by 3 bases, with 16 bases between them. The CDR3 totals 15 residues. DNA of the CDR3: TGTGCCAGCAGCTATCGTGGGGACTCCTTCTACGAGCAGTACTTC. Protein sequence: CASSYRGDSFYEQYF.

Many counts were recorded for this clonotype. The rearrangement links TRBV5-1 to TRBJ1-1, with TRBD1 matching over 9 bases. Germline CDR1 and CDR2: SGHRS and YFSETQ. This CDR3 contains 16 residues. The junction had 12 bases not matched to a gene; V was cut back by 4 bases and J by 5 bases. CDR3 amino acids: CASSVEGQGLGTEAFF. The CDR3 DNA reads TGCGCCAGCAGCGTAGAGGGACAGGGTTTAGGAACTGAAGCTTTCTTT.

V gene TRBV5-1 combines with J gene TRBJ2-7; 8 nucleotides agree with TRBD1. Germline CDR1 is SGHRS and CDR2 is YFSETQ. CDR3 size: 12 residues. V was pared by 3 bases and J by 4 bases, with 0 bases of the junction left unmatched. The CDR3, as DNA: TGCGCCAGCAGCTGGACAGGGTACGAGCAGTACTTC. Residues: CASSWTGYEQYF.

This clonotype was recorded many times. As DNA, the CDR3 is TGTGCCAGCAGCGTGACACCTGGCTCTGGGGCCAACGTCCTGACTTTC. Encoded protein: CASSVTPGSGANVLTF. V usage is TRBV6-5 and J usage is TRBJ2-6; D is undetermined. The V gene's germline CDR1 is MNHEY and CDR2 SVGAGI. The CDR3 has 16 residues. V shed 6 bases and J shed 0 bases, with 12 bases lying between them.

This clonotype was found many times. The chain links TRBV12-3 or TRBV12-4 to TRBJ1-1; 8 positions agree with TRBD1. Unmatched junction bases numbered 5, after V lost 5 bases and J lost 0 bases. CDR3 length: 15 residues. CDR3 in amino acids: CASSRYRGLNTEAFF. CDR3 nucleotide sequence: TGTGCCAGCAGTCGATACAGGGGGTTGAACACTGAAGCTTTCTTT.

This clonotype was seen many times. The J gene is TRBJ1-1, the V gene TRBV15; D remains ambiguous. Germline V gene data show CDR1 as LNHNV and CDR2 as YYDKDF (reference sequence). This CDR3 is built from 15 residues. Trimming pared 0 bases from V and 0 bases from J, leaving 8 bases between. Here the CDR3 reads CATSRDPWMNTEAFF. For the CDR3, the DNA is TGTGCCACCAGCAGAGATCCGTGGATGAACACTGAAGCTTTCTTT.

This clonotype was counted only a few times. J is TRBJ1-5 and V is TRBV7-2; D call uncertain. CDR1 is SGHTA, CDR2 FQGNSA, per germline. The CDR3 consists of 15 residues. Between the trimmed V and J ends, which lost 4 bases and 0 bases, there was a span of 10 bases. This chain's CDR3 is CASSSDGNSNQPQHF. The CDR3 DNA reads as TGTGCCAGCAGCTCGGACGGAAATAGCAATCAGCCCCAGCATTTT.

This clonotype was seen repeatedly, ten times or more. As DNA, the CDR3 is TGTGCCAGCAGCCGGAACCGGTTTGGAGAGACCCAGTACTTC. It codes for CASSRNRFGETQYF. This sequence joins TRBV7-2 and TRBJ2-5, with unresolved D. CDR3 size: 14 residues. CDR1 is SGHTA and CDR2 is FQGNSA in the germline V gene. V gave up 5 bases and J gave up 4 bases, with 14 bases separating them.

This clonotype came up many times. V is TRBV19 and J is TRBJ2-3; D possibly matches TRBD1 or TRBD2 (6 bases each). Per germline, CDR1 LNHDA and CDR2 SQIVND (reference sequence). This CDR3 has 15 residues. V lost 5 bases and J 3 bases, leaving 15 bases between the germline ends. This CDR3 reads CASSRRGEGTDTQYF. In DNA form, the CDR3 reads TGTGCCAGTAGTCGGAGGGGGGAAGGAACAGATACGCAGTATTTT.

This clonotype was picked up many times. The CDR3 sequence: CASSASGGIGGKNIQYF. The CDR3 nucleotides read TGTGCCAGCAGCGCTTCGGGTGGGATAGGTGGCAAAAACATTCAGTACTTC. The V gene is TRBV7-2, the J gene TRBJ2-4; D unclear. CDR1 is SGHTA, CDR2 FQGNSA, per germline. This CDR3 spans 17 amino acids. V gave up 5 bases and J gave up 3 bases, with 20 bases separating them.

Note on this clonotype: The junction shows a germline mismatch at one end, possibly a read error. V and J are TRBV7-9 and TRBJ2-1, with D possibly being TRBD1 (7 bases). This CDR3 has 15 amino acids. Germline-derived CDR1 and CDR2 are SEHNR and FQNEAQ (reference sequence). CDR3 protein: CASSSGRGAYNEQSF. The CDR3 DNA follows: TGTGCCAGCAGTAGCGGCAGGGGGGCCTACAATGAGCAGTCCTTC. Full variable domain (missing parts from reference TRBV7-9 and TRBJ2-1): DTGVSQNPRHKITKRGQNVTFRCDPISEHNRLYWYRQTLGQGPEFLTYFQNEAQLEKSRLLSDRFSAERPKGSFSTLEIQRTEQGDSAMYLCASSSGRGAYNEQSFGPGTRLTVL.

The chain employs TRBV28 and TRBJ2-2, with no clear D. The CDR3 loop spans 15 amino acids. CDR1 and CDR2 (germline): MDHEN, SYDVKM. V gave up 5 bases and J gave up 8 bases, with 18 bases separating them. The CDR3 DNA reads as TGTGCCAGCAGTCCCCCGCTCCGGCTCGCTGGGGAGCTGTTTTTT. It is translated as CASSPPLRLAGELFF.

This clonotype was recorded at least ten times. The rearrangement joins TRBV28 to TRBJ2-1, with unresolved D. Germline CDR1 reads MDHEN; CDR2 reads SYDVKM. This CDR3 is built from 12 residues. Trimming left V 1 base short and J 12 bases short, with 10 bases between. In DNA, the CDR3 is TGTGCCAGCAGTTTATTCGGGTACCCGCAGTTCTTC. Translated, it gives CASSLFGYPQFF.

The chain uses TRBV9 and TRBJ2-1; 16 bases match TRBD2. Germline-derived CDR1 and CDR2 are SGDLS and YYNGEE. The CDR3 covers 19 residues. V lost 3 bases, J lost 0 bases, and 6 bases stayed unmatched. CDR3 in DNA: TGTGCCAGCAGCGCCGGGACTAGCGGGGGGGCAGGCTCCTACAATGAGCAGTTCTTC. Translation gives CASSAGTSGGAGSYNEQFF.

Concerning this clonotype itself: A clone one base away is much larger, so this may be a read error. The J gene is TRBJ1-5, the V gene TRBV6-1; perhaps TRBD1 as D (5 bases). CDR3 length: 14 residues. Looked up from germline, CDR1 is MNHNS and CDR2 is SASEGT. Written as DNA, the CDR3 is TGTGCCAGCAGTGAAAGGGGAGGCGGTCAGCCCAAGCATTTT. Protein sequence: CASSERGGGQPKHF.

This sequence joins TRBV20-1 and TRBJ2-1; 8 bases line up with TRBD1. The CDR3 covers 18 residues. Germline CDR1 DFQATT, CDR2 SNEGSKA (reference sequence). V dropped 0 bases and J dropped 0; count of bases not matched to a gene: 10. In DNA, the CDR3 is TGCAGTGCTAGAGACCTGGACAGGGCGGATTACTCCTACAATGAGCAGTTCTTC. It translates to CSARDLDRADYSYNEQFF.

This clonotype was counted ten times or more. This chain joins TRBV7-9 and TRBJ1-5, with 10 nucleotides matching TRBD1. V gave up 3 bases and J gave up 3 bases; unmatched junction bases: 2. Per germline, CDR1 SEHNR and CDR2 FQNEAQ (reference sequence). CDR3 length: 15 residues. CDR3 bases: TGTGCCAGCAGCTTGACAGGGGGCGCCAATCAGCCCCAGCATTTT. This sequence encodes CASSLTGGANQPQHF.